Sequencing of this T cell receptor (beta chain) was carried out in a study of response to subunit inactivated influenza vaccine. This clonotype was seen only a few times. One entry per CDR3 protein results from TCRdb running MiXCR on the RT-PCR reads. The table records about 570,000 distinct CDR3 sequences, 11% of them present only once. Separately, the same data were catalogued under a study of T cells expressing NK-cell markers. That paper adds: In generating TCR beta cDNA, 5'RACE template switching with UMIs was used. Sorted CD3+CD56+NKG2C+, CD3+CD56+NKG2C- and CD3+CD56-NKG2C+ T cells supplied TCR beta repertoires.

The TCR was taken from a man aged 50-60 years who received an inactivated influenza vaccine. The sequenced sample was PBMCs from blood, obtained on the day of vaccination.

CDR3 coding DNA: TGTGCCAGCAGTTTTAGCGGAGGGGGGGAGACCCAGTACTTC. It translates to CASSFSGGGETQYF. The chain carries TRBV12-3 or TRBV12-4 and TRBJ2-5; D tentatively reads TRBD1 or TRBD2 (6 bases each). V was trimmed by 3 bases and J by 5 bases, leaving 13 bases between them. The CDR3 extends over 14 amino acids.